This T cell receptor beta chain was identified in a study of T cells after yellow fever vaccination. Study summary: Low-cell-number fractions were prepared with SMART-Seq v4 Ultra Low Input. Study results and caveats: Weaker overall was a secondary response that nonetheless peaked faster, on day 5 versus 15. Some clonotypes, a small share, were shared between CD4 and CD8 compartments.

A process of 5'RACE template switching, which added a universal primer site and UMIs, was used to make TCR cDNA. In TCRdb, the 5' RACE reads were re-called with MiXCR into one record per CDR3 protein. Of around 610,000 distinct CDR3 sequences in the sample, roughly 14% were seen once. As regards this clonotype: Its antigen remains unidentified.

Sequencing was performed on PBMCs, taken on the day of the yellow fever booster vaccination. This TCR derives from a man aged 25-45 years who received the YFV17D yellow fever vaccine.

The CDR3 is CASSMTGTEAFF. The CDR3 nucleotides read TGTGCCAGTAGTATGACCGGGACTGAAGCTTTCTTT. This rearrangement joins TRBV19 to TRBJ1-1; D gene unclear. V shed 3 bases and J shed 5 bases, with 7 bases lying between them. Looked up from germline, CDR1 is LNHDA and CDR2 is SQIVND (reference sequence). The length of the CDR3 is 12 residues.